The 28 T cell receptor beta chains below were found in one sample sequenced in a study of T cell responses to AZD1222 COVID-19 vaccine (TCRdb year 2021). This specimen's time point label, per the study, means: baseline before first vaccination. The library was obtained by the immunoSEQ multiplex PCR assay. This is the immuneACCESS table as TCRdb keeps it, with only in-frame sequences that have V and J called. A part of the clones is gone; compared with another copy, unresolved V genes explain less than half, and the rest is unexplained. The data table for this sample lists around 150,000 clones. Over 2% of the sample rests with the top ten. The source material was peripheral blood. The receptors stem from an adult in good health.

This CDR3 is CAWSGMRDGLAFF. The CDR3 region has the DNA TGTGCCTGGAGTGGAATGCGGGACGGTTTGGCTTTCTTT. This chain joins TRBV30 and TRBJ1-1, with D tentatively TRBD1 (5 bases). CDR1 is GTSNPN and CDR2 is SVGIG in the germline V gene (reference sequence). V lost 1 base and J lost 11, with 17 bases in between. CDR3 length: 13 amino acids.

This chain links TRBV20-1 with TRBJ1-1; D is unresolved. Germline lookup yields CDR1 DFQATT and CDR2 SNEGSKA (reference sequence). The CDR3 sequence is 11 residues long. With 5 bases removed from V and 1 base from J, the gap between germline ends came to 5 bases. The CDR3 coding sequence is TGCAGTGCTTCAGGGAACACTGAAGCTTTCTTT. It yields the protein CSASGNTEAFF.

This chain connects TRBV4-1 to TRBJ1-3, with D perhaps matching TRBD1 (5 bases). V was pared by 0 bases and J by 3 bases, with 6 bases between. This CDR3 comprises 14 residues. The V gene's germline CDR1 is MGHRA and CDR2 YSYEKL. CDR3 nucleotide sequence: TGCGCCAGCAGCCAAGAAGGGGATGGAAACACCATATATTTT. Translating gives CASSQEGDGNTIYF.

The V and J genes are TRBV6-5 and TRBJ1-2; D perhaps matches TRBD1 (6 bases). The CDR3 is 14 amino acids. Germline CDR1 and CDR2: MNHEY and SVGAGI. With 5 bases removed from V and 0 bases from J, the gap between germline ends came to 10 bases. The CDR3 region is CASSKTGTNYGYTF. In DNA form, the CDR3 reads TGTGCCAGCAGTAAGACAGGCACTAACTATGGCTACACCTTC.

The chain is built from TRBV19 and TRBJ1-3; perhaps TRBD1 as D (5 bases). With 5 bases removed from V and 0 bases from J, the gap between germline ends came to 23 bases. CDR3 length equals 19 residues. Germline CDR1 LNHDA, CDR2 SQIVND (reference sequence). Here the CDR3 DNA reads TGTGCCAGTAGTCCCACTTACCGGGACCGGAGACTCTCTGGAAACACCATATATTTT. As protein: CASSPTYRDRRLSGNTIYF.

The chain links TRBV18 to TRBJ2-2; a weak D match, TRBD1 (6 bases). The CDR3 runs 13 residues. The germline V gene has CDR1 KGHSH and CDR2 LQKENI. Trimming stripped 1 base from V and 7 bases from J, with 7 bases between. CDR3 sequence reads: CASSPQGVGELFF. The CDR3 DNA reads as TGTGCCAGCTCACCACAGGGGGTCGGGGAGCTGTTTTTT.

The chain is built from TRBV19 and TRBJ2-1; D might be TRBD2 (6 bases). The CDR3 loop spans 15 amino acids. V lost 4 bases, J lost 5 bases, and 15 bases lay in between. Germline-derived CDR1 and CDR2 are LNHDA and SQIVND (reference sequence). CDR3 region: CASSTGRGLNNEQFF. CDR3 nucleotide sequence: TGTGCCAGTAGTACGGGGCGGGGCCTCAACAATGAGCAGTTCTTC.

V gene TRBV4-1 combines with J gene TRBJ1-1; no definite D call. The CDR3 consists of 16 residues. V lost 0 bases, J lost 2 bases, and 13 bases lay in between. Germline CDR1 is MGHRA and CDR2 is YSYEKL. This CDR3 reads CASSQDLIRPNTEAFF. The CDR3 DNA is TGCGCCAGCAGCCAAGACCTCATAAGGCCCAACACTGAAGCTTTCTTT.

V gene TRBV5-6 combines with J gene TRBJ1-5, with a tentative D call TRBD1 (5 bases). The germline gives CDR1 SGHDT, CDR2 YYEEEE. V was cut by 2 bases and J by 0 bases, with 12 bases left in between. The CDR3 runs 16 residues. CDR3 region: CASSFGGWDSNQPQHF. CDR3 coding DNA: TGTGCCAGCAGCTTCGGGGGATGGGATAGCAATCAGCCCCAGCATTTT. Combining the CDR3 with reference TRBV5-6 and TRBJ1-5 gives the whole variable domain DAGVTQSPTHLIKTRGQQVTLRCSPKSGHDTVSWYQQALGQGPQFIFQYYEEEERQRGNFPDRFSGHQFPNYSSELNVNALLLGDSALYLCASSFGGWDSNQPQHFGDGTRLSIL.

The chain combines TRBV4-1 with TRBJ1-1; D gene uncertain. The germline V and J ends were trimmed by 1 base and 1 base, with 10 bases remaining between them. This CDR3 is built from 15 residues. Germline V gene lookup returns CDR1 MGHRA and CDR2 YSYEKL. CDR3 sequence (DNA): TGCGCCAGCAGCCAAGTGCTAAGGAGGAACACTGAAGCTTTCTTT. Its translation is CASSQVLRRNTEAFF.

V is TRBV7-2 and J is TRBJ1-4; tentative D call: TRBD1 (5 bases). The V gene's germline CDR1 is SGHTA and CDR2 FQGNSA. Trimming stripped 2 bases from V and 8 bases from J, with 9 bases between. The CDR3 spans 13 residues. In nucleotides, the CDR3 is TGTGCCAGCAGCTTAAGCAGGGCGGAAAAACTGTTTTTT. This translates into CASSLSRAEKLFF.

V is TRBV3-1 (or the pseudogene TRBV3-2) and J is TRBJ2-7; 15 nucleotides line up with TRBD2. The CDR3 has 18 amino acids. From germline, CDR1 is LGHDT and CDR2 YNNKEL (reference sequence). V trimming: 6 bases; J trimming: 2 bases; junction bases outside the gene matches: 11. The CDR3 DNA reads as TGTGCCAGCAGTCACACCGGGACTAGCGGGGGGCCCCCCTACGAGCAGTACTTC. Its protein product is CASSHTGTSGGPPYEQYF.

A note on this clone: At one of its ends the junction is not consistent with the germline gene, which may arise from a read error. The CDR3 nucleotides read TGTGCCACCAGTTGGGACAGGGTCGGCTACGAGCAGTACTTC. Its protein product is CATSWDRVGYEQYF. This chain uses TRBV6-6 with TRBJ2-7, with TRBD1 identical over 9 bases. The CDR3 has 14 residues. Germline V gives CDR1 MNHNY, CDR2 SVGAGI (reference sequence).

This sequence joins TRBV3-1 (or the pseudogene TRBV3-2) and TRBJ2-3; D may be TRBD1 or TRBD2 (6 bases each). Germline CDR1 reads LGHDT; CDR2 reads YNNKEL (reference sequence). The CDR3 totals 20 residues. The ends were cut back, 2 bases at V and 2 bases at J, with 26 bases in the middle. Here the CDR3 DNA reads TGTGCCAGCAGCCAACTCGCAGGAGGGGGGACCCCCCGTTACACAGATACGCAGTATTTT. As protein: CASSQLAGGGTPRYTDTQYF.

The CDR3 reads CASSTGTITNTGELFF. The CDR3 nucleotides are TGCGCCAGCAGCACCGGGACCATAACGAACACCGGGGAGCTGTTTTTT. The chain couples TRBV5-1 to TRBJ2-2, with D tentatively TRBD1 or TRBD2 (5 bases each). The CDR3 has 16 amino acids. Germline values: CDR1 SGHRS, CDR2 YFSETQ. Trimming took 4 bases from V and 0 from J, leaving 13 bases between them. Full variable domain (rest looked up from reference TRBV5-1 and TRBJ2-2): KAGVTQTPRYLIKTRGQQVTLSCSPISGHRSVSWYQQTPGQGLQFLFEYFSETQRNKGNFPGRFSGRQFSNSRSEMNVSTLELGDSALYLCASSTGTITNTGELFFGEGSRLTVL.

The chain couples TRBV4-2 to TRBJ1-2, with no clear D. Trimming left V 4 bases short and J 5 bases short, with 17 bases between. The CDR3 runs to 15 residues. Germline CDR1 is LGHNA and CDR2 is YNFKEQ. CDR3 DNA sequence: TGTGCCAGCAGCCGGGGTAAAGCACCAGCATATGGCTACACCTTC. The encoded protein is CASSRGKAPAYGYTF.

The chain combines TRBV6-2 or TRBV6-3 with TRBJ2-3; no firm D call. Germline CDR1 is MNHEY and CDR2 is SVGEGT. V gave up 6 bases and J gave up 0 bases, with 13 bases separating them. The CDR3 runs to 15 residues. CDR3 sequence: CASSQHKQSTDTQYF. The CDR3 coding sequence is TGTGCCAGCAGCCAGCACAAACAGAGCACAGATACGCAGTATTTT.

The chain uses TRBV11-2 and TRBJ1-1; the match to TRBD1 covers 7 bases. The germline gives CDR1 SGHAT, CDR2 FQNNGV. J was trimmed by 5 bases and V by 1 base; bases with no gene match: 4. The CDR3 sequence is 14 residues long. The CDR3 region is CASSLGQGRTEAFF. CDR3 DNA sequence: TGTGCCAGCAGCTTAGGACAGGGTAGGACTGAAGCTTTCTTT.

The V and J genes are TRBV5-1 and TRBJ1-2; no firm D call. The CDR3 is 13 amino acids. Trimming cost V 4 bases and J 3 bases, with 10 bases left between them. CDR1 and CDR2 (germline): SGHRS, YFSETQ. Written as DNA, the CDR3 is TGCGCCAGCAGCACCGACATATACTATGGCTACACCTTC. Translation gives CASSTDIYYGYTF.

The J gene is TRBJ1-1, the V gene TRBV6-2 or TRBV6-3; TRBD1 might be the D (5 bases). This CDR3 has 15 residues. V was shortened by 2 bases and J by 4 bases, with 14 bases between the two germline ends. Germline CDR1 MNHEY, CDR2 SVGEGT. The CDR3 loop reads CASSYDEGLGTEAFF. CDR3 nucleotide sequence: TGTGCCAGCAGTTACGATGAGGGGCTGGGCACTGAAGCTTTCTTT.

V gene TRBV6-6 combines with J gene TRBJ2-1, with TRBD1 as a possible D gene (5 bases). Per the germline V gene, CDR1 is MNHNY and CDR2 is SVGAGI (reference sequence). The CDR3 is 13 amino acids. The V end lost 10 bases, the J end lost 1 base, and 11 bases lay between the germline ends. This CDR3 reads CATKGFSYNEQFF. The CDR3 DNA follows: TGTGCCACCAAGGGGTTTTCCTACAATGAGCAGTTCTTC.

This chain uses TRBV11-3 with TRBJ1-3; D gene ambiguous. The CDR3 sequence is 15 residues long. Germline CDR1 reads SGHNT; CDR2 reads YENEEA. The V end lost 1 base, the J end lost 0 bases, and 7 bases lay between the germline ends. CDR3 sequence reads: CASSLVQGSGNTIYF. The CDR3, as DNA: TGTGCCAGCAGCTTAGTTCAAGGCTCTGGAAACACCATATATTTT. Based on the CDR3 plus reference TRBV11-3 and TRBJ1-3, the full variable domain is EAGVVQSPRYKIIEKKQPVAFWCNPISGHNTLYWYLQNLGQGPELLIRYENEEAVDDSQLPKDRFSAERLKGVDSTLKIQPAELGDSAVYLCASSLVQGSGNTIYFGEGSWLTVV.

The chain combines TRBV24-1 with TRBJ2-3, with D possibly TRBD1 on 6 matching bases. The V and J ends lost 3 bases and 3 bases respectively, with 12 bases between them. Germline lookup yields CDR1 KGHDR and CDR2 SFDVKD. The length of the CDR3 is 15 residues. CDR3 coding DNA: TGTGCCACCAGTGATGGCAGGGGTTGGACAGATACGCAGTATTTT. Its protein product is CATSDGRGWTDTQYF.

The chain couples TRBV9 to TRBJ1-2, with 7 nucleotides matching TRBD1. Germline CDR1 reads SGDLS; CDR2 reads YYNGEE. V shed 3 bases and J 7 bases; nucleotides not matched to a gene: 9. This CDR3 contains 14 residues. CDR3 DNA: TGTGCCAGCAGCGCGACGACAGGGTTCGGTGGCTACACCTTC. Its translation is CASSATTGFGGYTF.

The chain employs TRBV28 and TRBJ1-2; 10 bases line up with TRBD1. Germline CDR1 reads MDHEN; CDR2 reads SYDVKM. CDR3 length equals 17 residues. The V segment lost 2 bases and the J segment 3 bases; nucleotides outside the gene matches: 9. The CDR3 here is CASSLTGTGVDYYGYTF. The DNA for the CDR3 is TGTGCCAGCAGTTTAACCGGGACAGGGGTTGATTACTATGGCTACACCTTC.

CDR3 sequence (DNA): TGTGCCAGCAGTTACTCCCAAAGTTCCAATCAGCCCCAGCATTTT. Translating gives CASSYSQSSNQPQHF. The chain joins TRBV6-6 to TRBJ1-5; no clear D gene. The CDR3 is made up of 15 amino acids. V lost 0 bases and J lost 3, with 9 bases in between. Germline CDR1 reads MNHNY; CDR2 reads SVGAGI (reference sequence).

CDR3 in amino acids: CASSLWGQGTYEQYF. The CDR3 coding sequence is TGTGCCAGCAGCTTATGGGGACAGGGGACCTACGAGCAGTACTTC. The V gene is TRBV7-2, the J gene TRBJ2-7, with TRBD1 matching over 10 bases. CDR1 and CDR2 from the germline V gene are SGHTA and FQGNSA. The CDR3 extends over 15 amino acids. V lost 2 bases to trimming and J lost 2 bases; unmatched junction nucleotides: 3.

A word on this clone: Because the CDR3 is missing its conserved closing phenylalanine or tryptophan, this is likely a read error. Because the CDR3's place on the DNA is in doubt, the DNA is left out and the CDR3 is given as listed by TCRdb. This chain links TRBV6-1 with TRBJ1-2. The CDR3 extends over 11 residues, inclusive of both ends. Germline assignment: CDR1 MNHNS and CDR2 SASEGT. CDR3: CASSEALGGLV.